These 21 T cell receptor beta chains share one sample of origin, sequenced in a study of identical twins. One entry per CDR3 protein, called by TCRdb with MiXCR from the 5' RACE reads. This repertoire shows about 200,000 distinct CDR3 sequences, around a tenth found once; its top ten account for 5.1%. Sample: memory (CD45RO+) T cells sorted from blood. The receptors originated from a woman between 18 and 29 years old in good health.

The V and J genes are TRBV9 and TRBJ1-1; no firm D call. Trimming took 2 bases from V and 1 from J, leaving 9 bases between them. The CDR3 is made up of 14 amino acids. Germline V CDR1 and CDR2: SGDLS, YYNGEE. CDR3 bases: TGTGCCAGCAGCGTCCGGACTGAGAACACTGAAGCTTTCTTT. Translation gives CASSVRTENTEAFF.

This clonotype has just a few counts. V gene TRBV3-1 combines with J gene TRBJ1-5; 7 nucleotides line up with TRBD1. Germline assignment: CDR1 LGHDT and CDR2 YNNKEL (reference sequence). Trimming cost V 6 bases and J 5 bases; bases outside gene matches: 7. The CDR3 runs 14 residues. Written as DNA, the CDR3 is TGTGCCAGCAGACTCGGACAGGAGGATCAGCCCCAGCATTTT. Residues: CASRLGQEDQPQHF.

This clonotype was observed at least ten times. This rearrangement joins TRBV9 to TRBJ2-1; no definite D call. CDR3 length: 13 amino acids. V was shortened by 0 bases and J by 9 bases, with 10 bases between the two germline ends. Germline-derived CDR1 and CDR2 are SGDLS and YYNGEE. The CDR3 region is CASSVGQLSEQFF. Here the CDR3 DNA reads TGTGCCAGCAGCGTAGGGCAGTTGAGTGAGCAGTTCTTC.

This clonotype was seen a handful of times. The chain uses TRBV6-1 and TRBJ2-7; D possibly uses TRBD1 or TRBD2 (5 bases each). V lost 3 bases and J lost 7, with 16 bases in between. This CDR3 is built from 14 residues. CDR1 is MNHNS and CDR2 is SASEGT in the germline V gene. The CDR3 here is CASSEGQGVNEQYF. In DNA form, the CDR3 reads TGTGCCAGCAGTGAGGGTCAGGGAGTGAATGAGCAGTACTTC.

The sample holds many counts of this clonotype. The J gene is TRBJ1-2, the V gene TRBV5-6; D gene unclear. V was pared by 0 bases and J by 4 bases, with 10 bases between. In germline, CDR1 is SGHDT, CDR2 YYEEEE. The CDR3 is made up of 14 amino acids. CDR3 loop: CASSLGTVTYGYTF. CDR3 nucleotide sequence: TGTGCCAGCAGCTTGGGCACAGTCACCTATGGCTACACCTTC.

This clonotype appeared many times. V gene TRBV7-2 combines with J gene TRBJ1-2; 7 nucleotides agree with TRBD1. V was pared by 0 bases and J by 6 bases, with 1 base of the junction left unmatched. Looked up from germline, CDR1 is SGHTA and CDR2 is FQGNSA. The CDR3 consists of 13 residues. The CDR3 DNA reads as TGTGCCAGCAGCTTAGCTAGGGGGCATGGCTACACCTTC. Its protein is CASSLARGHGYTF.

Here the CDR3 reads CASSRLAGQSGANVLTF. The CDR3 region has the DNA TGTGCCAGCAGCCGACTAGCGGGGCAATCTGGGGCCAACGTCCTGACTTTC. The chain has TRBV27 and TRBJ2-6, with 11 nucleotides matching TRBD2. J was trimmed by 1 base and V by 6 bases; bases with no gene match: 5. The CDR3 is made up of 17 amino acids. Germline V gene data show CDR1 as MNHEY and CDR2 as SMNVEV (reference sequence).

This chain joins TRBV7-6 and TRBJ2-1; 8 nucleotides line up with TRBD2. Germline loops: CDR1 SGHVS, CDR2 FNYEAQ. CDR3 length: 18 residues. V shed 1 base, J shed 8 bases, and the junction held 16 bases outside the gene matches. This CDR3 is CASSLGSRAGARFHEQFF. Written as DNA, the CDR3 is TGTGCCAGCAGCTTAGGATCCCGAGCGGGAGCGAGGTTCCATGAGCAGTTCTTC. Looking up the rest from reference TRBV7-6 and TRBJ2-1 gives the full variable domain: GAGVSQSPRYKVTKRGQDVALRCDPISGHVSLYWYRQALGQGPEFLTYFNYEAQQDKSGLPNDRFSAERPEGSISTLTIQRTEQRDSAMYRCASSLGSRAGARFHEQFFGPGTRLTVL.

This chain's CDR3 is CASSPSPLAGSSYNEQFF. Written as DNA, the CDR3 is TGTGCCAGCAGCCCCTCCCCGCTAGCGGGGAGCTCCTACAATGAGCAGTTCTTC. This chain uses TRBV3-1 with TRBJ2-1, with 9 bases fitting TRBD2. The junction had 10 bases not matched to a gene; V was cut back by 4 bases and J by 0 bases. CDR1 is LGHDT and CDR2 is YNNKEL in the germline V gene (reference sequence). The CDR3 sequence is 18 residues long.

This clonotype was counted only a few times. The chain employs TRBV29-1 and TRBJ1-1; the D gene is possibly TRBD1 (6 bases). CDR3 size: 12 residues. CDR1 SQVTM and CDR2 ANQGSEA come from the germline V gene. V gave up 7 bases and J gave up 2 bases, with 11 bases separating them. In DNA, the CDR3 is TGCAGCGCAGGACAGATTAACACTGAAGCTTTCTTT. This codes for CSAGQINTEAFF.

This clonotype has only a few counts. V is TRBV7-2 and J is TRBJ2-2; possible D gene TRBD1, 5 bases. V was cut by 5 bases and J by 1 base, with 17 bases left in between. The germline V gene has CDR1 SGHTA and CDR2 FQGNSA. CDR3 length: 17 amino acids. For the CDR3, the DNA is TGTGCCAGCAGCCAGCCCGACAGAGGAAGGAACACCGGGGAGCTGTTTTTT. The encoded protein is CASSQPDRGRNTGELFF.

This clonotype came up many times. The genes are TRBV12-3 or TRBV12-4 and TRBJ2-7; D is perhaps TRBD2 (5 bases). The V gene lost 2 bases and the J gene lost 3 bases, with 8 bases spanning the gap. The CDR3 loop spans 13 amino acids. The CDR3 spells CASSLNRGYEQYF. CDR3 nucleotide sequence: TGTGCCAGCAGTTTAAATCGGGGCTACGAGCAGTACTTC.

The chain has TRBV5-1 and TRBJ1-2; 7 bases are a match to TRBD1. The ends lost 4 bases at V and 10 bases at J; junction bases unmatched: 13. The CDR3 has 14 amino acids. Germline CDR1 and CDR2: SGHRS and YFSETQ. In DNA form, the CDR3 reads TGCGCCAGCAGCCTCAACCGGGACAGCTTAGCCTACACCTTC. Translating it yields CASSLNRDSLAYTF.

This clonotype was counted many times. The chain combines TRBV24-1 with TRBJ2-3; no reliable D call. This CDR3 is 14 amino acids long. Germline loops: CDR1 KGHDR, CDR2 SFDVKD. Trimming pared 3 bases from V and 1 base from J, leaving 7 bases between. The CDR3 spells CATSDPRGTDTQYF. The CDR3 nucleotides read TGTGCCACCAGTGATCCACGAGGCACAGATACGCAGTATTTT.

This chain uses TRBV5-1 with TRBJ1-1; no firm D call. The germline V gene has CDR1 SGHRS and CDR2 YFSETQ. Trimming took off 6 bases at V and 2 bases at J, with 17 bases between the two ends. This CDR3 spans 15 amino acids. Written as DNA, the CDR3 is TGCGCCAGCATGGGGTTAGGTTCGGCCAACACTGAAGCTTTCTTT. As protein: CASMGLGSANTEAFF.

There are a few counts of this clonotype. This chain links TRBV11-1 with TRBJ2-1; tentatively, D is TRBD2 (7 bases). Trimming shortened V by 5 bases and J by 6 bases, and 29 bases separated the two germline ends. Germline V CDR1 and CDR2: SGHAT, FQDESV (reference sequence). CDR3 length equals 19 residues. CDR3 sequence (DNA): TGTGCCAGCAGCCCCTCGGACGTGCGGGGAGGGCCCAGGGGCAATGAGCAGTTCTTC. Its protein product is CASSPSDVRGGPRGNEQFF. Full variable domain (missing parts from reference TRBV11-1 and TRBJ2-1): EAEVAQSPRYKITEKSQAVAFWCDPISGHATLYWYRQILGQGPELLVQFQDESVVDDSQLPKDRFSAERLKGVDSTLKIQPAELGDSAMYLCASSPSDVRGGPRGNEQFFGPGTRLTVL.

This clonotype has a handful of counts. The gene calls are TRBV7-9 and TRBJ1-2; TRBD1 aligns across 9 bases. The germline CDR1 and CDR2 sequences are SEHNR and FQNEAQ (reference sequence). With 5 bases clipped from V and 6 bases from J, the junction kept 10 bases outside the gene matches. CDR3 size: 15 residues. CDR3 region: CASSRWDREADGYTF. The CDR3 DNA reads TGTGCCAGCAGCCGGTGGGACAGGGAGGCTGATGGCTACACCTTC.

This clonotype was observed a handful of times. The chain links TRBV9 to TRBJ2-6, with 10 bases lining up with TRBD1. J lost 1 base, V lost 4 bases, and 5 bases had no gene match. This CDR3 contains 17 residues. The germline gives CDR1 SGDLS, CDR2 YYNGEE. CDR3 bases: TGTGCCAGCAGCACCCGGACAGGGGGTTCTGGGGCCAACGTCCTGACTTTC. Its protein product is CASSTRTGGSGANVLTF.

This clonotype was counted at least ten times. The V gene is TRBV12-3 or TRBV12-4, the J gene TRBJ1-1; D gene ambiguous. V was clipped by 5 bases and J by 1 base, with 5 bases between them. The CDR3 loop spans 12 amino acids. In DNA form, the CDR3 reads TGTGCCAGCAGTCGGGGGAACACTGAAGCTTTCTTT. Protein: CASSRGNTEAFF.

Only a few counts were recorded for this clonotype. The V gene is TRBV5-6, the J gene TRBJ1-2; D uncertain. This CDR3 contains 13 residues. Germline lookup yields CDR1 SGHDT and CDR2 YYEEEE. The germline V and J ends were trimmed by 4 bases and 4 bases, with 11 bases remaining between them. Here the CDR3 reads CASSRGPTYGYTF. As DNA, the CDR3 is TGTGCCAGCAGCCGCGGACCCACCTATGGCTACACCTTC.

This chain joins TRBV7-8 and TRBJ2-7, with TRBD2 matching 8 bases. Germline V gene lookup returns CDR1 SGHVS and CDR2 FQNEAQ. The length of the CDR3 is 15 residues. With 2 bases clipped from V and 0 bases from J, the junction kept 3 bases outside the gene matches. In DNA form, the CDR3 reads TGTGCCAGCAGCTTATATAGCGGGACCTCCTACGAGCAGTACTTC. As protein: CASSLYSGTSYEQYF.